The source of this T cell receptor beta chain is a study of vaccination and CD4 T cells after COVID-19. As for this clonotype: Its antigen is unknown.

Trimming removed 5 bases from V and 0 bases from J, with 18 bases in between. The CDR3 length is 17 residues. At the Johns Hopkins FTIC core, DNA taken from cultured CD4+ T cells was sequenced by way of the Oncomine TCR Beta short-read assay. MiXCR was run by TCRdb on the PCR reads, yielding one entry per CDR3 protein. Of some 10,000 distinct CDR3 sequences in the sample, 50% to 60% were seen once. Described treatment: approximately nine-day PBMC culture with coronavirus spike peptide pools or control peptides (ViraFEST assay). The chain is built from TRBV12-3 or TRBV12-4 and TRBJ2-3; D may be TRBD2 (6 bases). The clonotype comes from a human donor who had recovered from COVID-19. The sample comprised CD4+ T cells from blood, cultured in vitro. CDR3 in DNA: TGTGCCAGCAGTCCCCAGATGAGAGGGACTAGCACAGATACGCAGTATTTT. This gives the protein CASSPQMRGTSTDTQYF.